These T cell receptor beta chains were read from a single sample in a study of T-cell memory formation after mild COVID-19. TCRdb independently ran MiXCR on the 5' RACE reads; one entry per CDR3 protein. The repertoire holds about 610,000 distinct CDR3 sequences, with roughly 17% as singletons. Source material: PBMCs or a T cell subset sorted from them (not recorded which). These receptors all stem from an adult woman who had mild COVID-19 (a few samples of this study predate the infection). Cell type and time point are not known. CDR3s include the opening cysteine and the closing phenylalanine or tryptophan. Fields, in order: V gene, D gene, J gene, clone size, CDR3 DNA, CDR3 protein. A D gene is named only where the DNA matches it firmly. Where a row states a size, it is once, few, many or the class of an expanded clone; other rows omit it.

>TRBV15|.|TRBJ1-2|.
TGTGCCACCAGCGGCCGACTGGGTGGCTATGGCTACACCTTC
CATSGRLGGYGYTF
>TRBV27|.|TRBJ1-1|few
TGTGCCAGCAGTTTCGCCAGGGGCGGTTCGACTGAAGCTTTCTTT
CASSFARGGSTEAFF
>TRBV12-3/TRBV12-4|TRBD1|TRBJ1-2|.
TGTGCCAGCAGGCAGACAGGGGGCGAGGTTGGCTACACCTTC
CASRQTGGEVGYTF
>TRBV11-1|TRBD1|TRBJ1-4|.
TGTGCCAGCAGCGACCGACAGGGCTTGAAACTGTTTTTT
CASSDRQGLKLFF
>TRBV20-1|.|TRBJ2-7|.
TGCAGTGCTAGCCTCGGGCTTCCCTACGAGCAGTACTTC
CSASLGLPYEQYF
>TRBV18|TRBD1|TRBJ1-6|.
TGTGCCAGCTCACCACTGAGTAGGGACAGGGATTCACCCCTCCACTTT
CASSPLSRDRDSPLHF
>TRBV6-2/TRBV6-3|TRBD2|TRBJ2-7|few
TGTGCCAGCAGTTACTCGAAACTAGCGGACTCCTACGAGCAGTACTTC
CASSYSKLADSYEQYF
>TRBV12-3/TRBV12-4|.|TRBJ2-3|.
TGTGCCAGCAGTTCCCAGGGGAAGACCTACACAGATACGCAGTATTTT
CASSSQGKTYTDTQYF
>TRBV18|.|TRBJ2-5|.
TGTGCCAGCTCACCACAGGAGGAGACCCAGTACTTC
CASSPQEETQYF
>TRBV3-1|.|TRBJ1-1|.
TGTGCCAGCAGCCCGACTTGGACAGTTGAAGCTTTCTTT
CASSPTWTVEAFF
>TRBV7-3|.|TRBJ2-2|.
TGTGCCAGCAGCTTACAAGGGACCCGAACCGGGGAGCTGTTTTTT
CASSLQGTRTGELFF
>TRBV7-3|TRBD2|TRBJ2-5|few
TGTGCCAGCAGCCCCGGACTAGCGGGAATAGAGACCCAGTACTTC
CASSPGLAGIETQYF
>TRBV5-1|TRBD1|TRBJ2-5|many
TGCGCCAGCAGCTCAACCGGACAGGGGGGCAGAGGCCAGTACTTC
CASSSTGQGGRGQYF
>TRBV30|.|TRBJ2-7|few
TGTGCCTGGAGTACCCGCCAGGGGCGTCGGCCCTACGAGCAGTACTTC
CAWSTRQGRRPYEQYF
>TRBV5-1|.|TRBJ2-1|.
TGCGCCAGCAGCTTGCGATACGACAATGAGCAGTTCTTC
CASSLRYDNEQFF